This T cell receptor (beta chain) came from a study of read filtering for tumor transcriptome and immune sequencing. Study background: DNase treatment preceded whole-transcriptome library preparation.

Every patient had bone marrow sampled while the disease was active. This clonotype was detected ten times or more. Its antigen is still unknown. Study-wide findings and caveats: Dropping single-read clonotypes raised IR-seq and RNA-seq shared-clonotype correlation. RNA-seq captured clonotypes less deeply and reliably than IR-seq.

The CDR3 contains 15 residues. Germline CDR1 and CDR2: DFQATT and SNEGSKA (reference sequence). Between the trimmed V and J ends, which lost 4 bases and 2 bases, there was a span of 15 bases. The library was built from about 400 ng RNA with molecular barcoded adaptors for alpha/delta and beta/gamma chains. TCRdb passed the reads through MiXCR, listing each CDR3 protein once. Seen here are around 140,000 distinct CDR3 sequences, roughly an eighth observed once, and the top ten hold around 8.3%. Source material: a population of CD138-negative cells sorted from bone marrow. This sequence was found in a donor at least 40 years old with multiple myeloma. The chain couples TRBV20-1 to TRBJ2-1, with D possibly being TRBD2 (6 bases). CDR3 region: CSAKRALAAYNEQFF. In DNA, the CDR3 is TGCAGTGCTAAAAGGGCACTAGCCGCCTACAATGAGCAGTTCTTC.